The clone carrying this T cell receptor (beta chain) was recorded once. Its antigen is still unknown. A read error may explain this, as a much larger clone is one base away. RNA transcripts yielded amplified TCR beta CDR3 regions. RT-PCR in the first round (using the HTBI primer set) targeted the TCR CDR3. TCRdb analysed the multiplex PCR reads with MiXCR anew, one entry per CDR3 protein. The table shows 650,000 to 800,000 distinct CDR3 sequences, with 45% occurring only once. CDR1 and CDR2 (germline): SNHLY, FYNNEI. Between the trimmed V and J ends, which lost 5 bases and 0 bases, there was a span of 14 bases. CDR3 size: 17 residues. This entry comes from a study of T cells in Graves' hyperthyroidism and ophthalmopathy. The study's findings and limits: Most clonotypes expanded in the thyroid (above 0.001) were also present in blood. Stable hyperthyroidism and ophthalmopathy were separated using 13 V-J signatures. Model output signaled ophthalmopathy a median roughly 6 months ahead of onset.

This chain links TRBV2 with TRBJ2-6, with a possible D match to TRBD2 (6 bases). Specimen: peripheral blood or thyroid tissue (not recorded which). The source of this sequence is an adult man with Graves' disease, either hyperthyroidism or ophthalmopathy (not recorded which). Here the CDR3 DNA reads TGTGCCAGCAGTTGGAGGGGCTCGAACTCTGGGGCCAACGTCCTGACTTTC. Its protein product is CASSWRGSNSGANVLTF.